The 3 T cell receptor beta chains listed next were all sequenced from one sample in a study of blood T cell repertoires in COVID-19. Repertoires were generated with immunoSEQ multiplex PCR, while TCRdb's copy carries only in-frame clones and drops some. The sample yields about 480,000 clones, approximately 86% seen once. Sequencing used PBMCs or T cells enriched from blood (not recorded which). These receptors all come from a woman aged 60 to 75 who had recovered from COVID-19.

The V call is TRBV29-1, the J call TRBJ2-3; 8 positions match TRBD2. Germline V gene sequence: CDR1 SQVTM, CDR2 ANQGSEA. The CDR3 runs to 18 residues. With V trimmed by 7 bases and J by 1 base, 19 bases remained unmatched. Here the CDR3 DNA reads TGCAGCGCGACAAGATCCGTAGTAGCGGGGAGAGGCACAGATACGCAGTATTTT. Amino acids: CSATRSVVAGRGTDTQYF.

The CDR3 here is CAGLRGVEAFF. CDR3 DNA: TGTGCCGGACTAAGGGGTGTTGAAGCTTTCTTT. This chain uses TRBV30 with TRBJ1-1; weak D call: TRBD1 (5 bases). V lost 8 bases to trimming and J lost 7 bases, with 14 bases between them. This CDR3 is built from 11 residues. The V gene's germline CDR1 is GTSNPN and CDR2 SVGIG (reference sequence).

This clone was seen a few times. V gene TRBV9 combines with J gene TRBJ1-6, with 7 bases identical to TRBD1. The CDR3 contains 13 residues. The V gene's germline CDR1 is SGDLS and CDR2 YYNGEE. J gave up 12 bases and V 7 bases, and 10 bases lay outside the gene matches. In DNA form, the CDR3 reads TGTGCCAGCGATAGGACAGGAACGGGACCCCTCCACTTT. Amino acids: CASDRTGTGPLHF.